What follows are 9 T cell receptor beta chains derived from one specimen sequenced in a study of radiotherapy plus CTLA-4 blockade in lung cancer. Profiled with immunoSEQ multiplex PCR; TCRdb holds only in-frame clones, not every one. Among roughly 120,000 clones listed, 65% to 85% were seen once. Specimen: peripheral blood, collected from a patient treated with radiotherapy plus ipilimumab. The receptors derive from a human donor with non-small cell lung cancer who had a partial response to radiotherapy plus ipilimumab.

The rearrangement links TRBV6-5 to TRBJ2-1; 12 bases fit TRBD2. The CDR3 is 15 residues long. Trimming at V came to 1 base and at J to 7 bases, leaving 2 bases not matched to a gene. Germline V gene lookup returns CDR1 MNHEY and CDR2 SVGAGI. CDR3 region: CASSYFTSGRNEQFF. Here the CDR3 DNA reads TGTGCCAGCAGTTACTTCACTAGCGGGAGGAATGAGCAGTTCTTC.

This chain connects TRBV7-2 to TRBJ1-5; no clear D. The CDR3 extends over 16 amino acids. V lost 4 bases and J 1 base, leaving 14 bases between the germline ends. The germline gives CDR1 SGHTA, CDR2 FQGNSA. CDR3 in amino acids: CASSSRSGSSNQPQHF. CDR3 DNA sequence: TGTGCCAGCAGCTCAAGGTCGGGTTCAAGCAATCAGCCCCAGCATTTT. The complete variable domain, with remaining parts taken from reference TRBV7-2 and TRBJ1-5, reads GAGVSQSPSNKVTEKGKDVELRCDPISGHTALYWYRQSLGQGLEFLIYFQGNSAPDKSGLPSDRFSAERTGGSVSTLTIQRTQQEDSAVYLCASSSRSGSSNQPQHFGDGTRLSIL.

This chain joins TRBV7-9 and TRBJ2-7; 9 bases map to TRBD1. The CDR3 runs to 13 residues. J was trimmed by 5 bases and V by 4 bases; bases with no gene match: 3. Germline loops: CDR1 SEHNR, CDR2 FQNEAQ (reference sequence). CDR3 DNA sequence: TGTGCCAGCAGCTGGGACAGGGTAAACGAGCAGTACTTC. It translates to CASSWDRVNEQYF. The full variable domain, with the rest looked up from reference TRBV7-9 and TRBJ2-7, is DTGVSQNPRHKITKRGQNVTFRCDPISEHNRLYWYRQTLGQGPEFLTYFQNEAQLEKSRLLSDRFSAERPKGSFSTLEIQRTEQGDSAMYLCASSWDRVNEQYFGPGTRLTVT.

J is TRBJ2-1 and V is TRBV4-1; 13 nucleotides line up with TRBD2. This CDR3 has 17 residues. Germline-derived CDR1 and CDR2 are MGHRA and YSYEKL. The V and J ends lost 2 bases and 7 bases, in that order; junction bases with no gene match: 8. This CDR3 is CASSQYPGTSGNNEQFF. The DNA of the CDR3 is TGCGCCAGCAGCCAATATCCCGGGACTAGCGGGAATAATGAGCAGTTCTTC.

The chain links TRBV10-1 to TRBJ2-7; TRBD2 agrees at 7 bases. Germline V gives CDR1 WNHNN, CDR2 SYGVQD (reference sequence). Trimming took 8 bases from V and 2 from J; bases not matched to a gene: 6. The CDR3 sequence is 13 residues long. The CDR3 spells CASGGVNPYEQYF. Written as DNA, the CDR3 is TGCGCCAGCGGGGGGGTCAACCCCTACGAGCAGTACTTC.

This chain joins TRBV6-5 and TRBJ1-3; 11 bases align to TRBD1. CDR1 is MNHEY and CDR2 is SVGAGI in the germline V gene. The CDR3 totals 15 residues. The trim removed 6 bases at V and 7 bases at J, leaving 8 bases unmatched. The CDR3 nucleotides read TGTGCCAGCAGACCGGACAGGGGGCTGCGGAACACCATATATTTT. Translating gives CASRPDRGLRNTIYF.

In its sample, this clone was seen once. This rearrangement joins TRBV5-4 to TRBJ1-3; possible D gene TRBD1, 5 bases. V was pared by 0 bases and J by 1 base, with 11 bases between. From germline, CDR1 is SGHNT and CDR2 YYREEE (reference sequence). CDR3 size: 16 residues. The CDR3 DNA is TGTGCCAGCAGCTTGGGGGGCAGGAAGTCTGGAAACACCATATATTTT. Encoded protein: CASSLGGRKSGNTIYF.

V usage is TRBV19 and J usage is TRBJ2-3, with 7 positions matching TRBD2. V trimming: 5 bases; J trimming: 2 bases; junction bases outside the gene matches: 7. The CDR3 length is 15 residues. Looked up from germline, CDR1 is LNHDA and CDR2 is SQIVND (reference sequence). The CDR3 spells CASSLGLGITDTQYF. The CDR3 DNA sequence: TGTGCCAGTAGTCTAGGACTAGGGATCACAGATACGCAGTATTTT.

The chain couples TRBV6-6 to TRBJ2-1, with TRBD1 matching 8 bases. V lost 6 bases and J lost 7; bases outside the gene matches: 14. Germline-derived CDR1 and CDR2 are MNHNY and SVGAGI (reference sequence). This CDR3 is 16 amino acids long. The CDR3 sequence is CASSHTRDRRRNEQFF. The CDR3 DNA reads TGTGCCAGCAGCCATACTCGGGACAGGAGGAGGAATGAGCAGTTCTTC.